The 12 T cell receptor beta chains below come from one sample, sequenced in a study of T cell responses to AZD1222 COVID-19 vaccine. TCRdb's table, derived via immunoSEQ multiplex PCR, lists solely in-frame clones and lacks some. The sample lists about 110,000 clones; about 89% were seen once. The starting material was peripheral blood, obtained 28 days after the second AZD1222 dose. The receptors were gathered from an adult who received the AZD1222 COVID-19 vaccine.

The chain uses TRBV12-3 or TRBV12-4 and TRBJ2-2; D is uncertain. V lost 0 bases and J 7 bases, leaving 6 bases between the germline ends. The CDR3 consists of 13 residues. Written as DNA, the CDR3 is TGTGCCAGCAGTTTAGCAGGCGGCGGGGAGCTGTTTTTT. This sequence encodes CASSLAGGGELFF.

The genes are TRBV24-1 and TRBJ1-1, with D perhaps TRBD1 (6 bases). There are 14 residues in the CDR3. CDR1 KGHDR and CDR2 SFDVKD come from the germline V gene. With 9 bases removed from V and 0 bases from J, the gap between germline ends came to 13 bases. The CDR3 spells CATAQGTMNTEAFF. The CDR3 nucleotides are TGTGCCACCGCTCAGGGGACCATGAACACTGAAGCTTTCTTT.

This chain connects TRBV18 to TRBJ1-2; D is unclear. In germline, CDR1 is KGHSH, CDR2 LQKENI. There are 13 residues in the CDR3. Trimming took off 5 bases at V and 4 bases at J, with 11 bases between the two ends. The CDR3 DNA follows: TGTGCCAGCTCAGCGGACCAATCCTATGGCTACACCTTC. It encodes CASSADQSYGYTF.

This chain uses TRBV30 with TRBJ2-1; 7 positions agree with TRBD1. CDR1 and CDR2 (germline): GTSNPN, SVGIG (reference sequence). The CDR3 is made up of 14 amino acids. V was clipped by 4 bases and J by 8 bases; unmatched bases: 11. The CDR3 region is CAWKVQGVGDEQFF. The CDR3, as DNA: TGTGCCTGGAAAGTCCAGGGGGTGGGCGATGAGCAGTTCTTC. Full variable domain (rest looked up from reference TRBV30 and TRBJ2-1): SQTIHQWPATLVQPVGSPLSLECTVEGTSNPNLYWYRQAAGRGLQLLFYSVGIGQISSEVPQNLSASRPQDRQFILSSKKLLLSDSGFYLCAWKVQGVGDEQFFGPGTRLTVL.

This chain uses TRBV6-2 or TRBV6-3 with TRBJ1-2, with D perhaps matching TRBD1 (6 bases). V was cut by 6 bases and J by 8 bases, with 13 bases left in between. Germline CDR1 MNHEY, CDR2 SVGEGT. The CDR3 contains 12 residues. CDR3 residues: CASSSGARGYTF. CDR3 nucleotide sequence: TGTGCCAGCAGCTCAGGGGCGCGAGGCTACACCTTC.

This chain links TRBV3-1 (or the pseudogene TRBV3-2) with TRBJ1-3, with TRBD1 identical over 9 bases. Germline CDR1 is LGHDT and CDR2 is YNNKEL (reference sequence). Trimming took 1 base from V and 4 from J; bases not matched to a gene: 2. The CDR3 is made up of 15 amino acids. The CDR3 coding sequence is TGTGCCAGCAGCCAAGGGACAGGGGTCGGAAACACCATATATTTT. This encodes CASSQGTGVGNTIYF.

The rearrangement uses TRBV11-2 and TRBJ2-3; D is possibly TRBD2 (6 bases). The V gene lost 0 bases and the J gene lost 0 bases, with 10 bases spanning the gap. The CDR3 contains 16 residues. The V gene's germline CDR1 is SGHAT and CDR2 FQNNGV. CDR3 bases: TGTGCCAGCAGCTTAGAGCCTAGCGTCAGCACAGATACGCAGTATTTT. Its translation is CASSLEPSVSTDTQYF.

This sequence joins TRBV15 and TRBJ1-2; 10 bases align to TRBD1. The trim removed 5 bases at V and 0 bases at J, leaving 3 bases unmatched. The germline V gene encodes CDR1 LNHNV and CDR2 YYDKDF (reference sequence). This CDR3 spans 15 amino acids. CDR3 region: CATSPGTGANYGYTF. In DNA form, the CDR3 reads TGTGCCACCAGCCCCGGGACAGGGGCTAACTATGGCTACACCTTC.

V and J are TRBV27 and TRBJ2-2; D remains ambiguous. CDR1 and CDR2 from the germline V gene are MNHEY and SMNVEV (reference sequence). The CDR3 has 14 residues. The germline V and J ends were trimmed by 4 bases and 4 bases, with 10 bases remaining between them. In nucleotides, the CDR3 is TGTGCCAGCAGTTCCCAGCAGGTCACCGGGGAGCTGTTTTTT. Translating gives CASSSQQVTGELFF.

The rearrangement uses TRBV11-2 and TRBJ1-1; D is undetermined. This CDR3 spans 13 amino acids. The V gene lost 7 bases and the J gene lost 4 bases, with 13 bases spanning the gap. The germline V gene encodes CDR1 SGHAT and CDR2 FQNNGV. In nucleotides, the CDR3 is TGTGCCAGCACAAACACGGCGGGCACTGAAGCTTTCTTT. It translates to CASTNTAGTEAFF.

V is TRBV4-2 and J is TRBJ2-7; TRBD2 agrees at 14 bases. The CDR3 extends over 16 amino acids. V trimming: 0 bases; J trimming: 4 bases; junction bases outside the gene matches: 2. In germline, CDR1 is LGHNA, CDR2 YNFKEQ. The CDR3 sequence: CASSQEGTSGGYEQYF. In nucleotides, the CDR3 is TGTGCCAGCAGCCAAGAAGGGACTAGCGGGGGTTACGAGCAGTACTTC.

V and J are TRBV27 and TRBJ2-6; a possible D gene is TRBD1 (8 bases). The CDR3 spans 17 residues. With 6 bases removed from V and 0 bases from J, the gap between germline ends came to 15 bases. Germline V CDR1 and CDR2: MNHEY, SMNVEV (reference sequence). Here the CDR3 DNA reads TGTGCCAGCAGGTGGACAGGGAGGGCCTCTGGGGCCAACGTCCTGACTTTC. This translates into CASRWTGRASGANVLTF. The full variable domain, with the rest looked up from reference TRBV27 and TRBJ2-6, is EAQVTQNPRYLITVTGKKLTVTCSQNMNHEYMSWYRQDPGLGLRQIYYSMNVEVTDKGDVPEGYKVSRKEKRNFPLILESPSPNQTSLYFCASRWTGRASGANVLTFGAGSRLTVL.